The rows below give T cell receptor beta chains drawn from one sample of a study of blood T cells in healthy people across ages. TCRdb redid the calling of the 5' RACE reads with MiXCR, one entry per CDR3 protein. The data show over 1,500,000 distinct CDR3 sequences, approximately 50% seen once. Material: blood. The source of these receptors is a woman in her thirties or forties in good health. Both conserved end residues are part of each CDR3. A D gene is named only where the DNA matches it firmly. A row's size may be missing; if present it is once, few, many or a size class.

D: TRBD1
size: NA
J: TRBJ2-7
V: TRBV9
CDR3: CASSVAGGHEQYF
DNA: TGTGCCAGCAGCGTAGCAGGGGGCCACGAGCAGTACTTC

D: NA
size: NA
J: TRBJ2-1
V: TRBV7-9
CDR3: CASSFSKREQFF
DNA: TGTGCCAGCAGCTTTTCGAAGCGGGAGCAGTTCTTC

D: NA
size: NA
J: TRBJ2-7
V: TRBV20-1
CDR3: CSARDLVEISYEQYF
DNA: TGCAGTGCTAGAGATTTAGTTGAAATCTCCTACGAGCAGTACTTC

D: TRBD2
size: few
J: TRBJ2-7
V: TRBV20-1
CDR3: CSAYNRRGGPYEQYF
DNA: TGCAGTGCCTATAATCGGCGGGGGGGACCCTACGAGCAGTACTTC

D: TRBD1
size: few
J: TRBJ2-5
V: TRBV7-2
CDR3: CASSFGDRVETQYF
DNA: TGTGCCAGCAGCTTTGGTGACAGGGTAGAGACCCAGTACTTC

D: TRBD1
size: NA
J: TRBJ1-4
V: TRBV13
CDR3: CASSLAPGGKLFF
DNA: TGTGCCAGCAGCTTAGCACCAGGGGGTAAACTGTTTTTT

D: NA
size: once
J: TRBJ1-4
V: TRBV5-6
CDR3: CASSLVNSLLELFF
DNA: TGTGCCAGCAGCTTGGTCAACAGCCTCCTTGAACTGTTTTTT

D: NA
size: NA
J: TRBJ2-3
V: TRBV20-1
CDR3: CSARRRLTDTQYF
DNA: TGCAGTGCTAGAAGACGGCTCACAGATACGCAGTATTTT

D: TRBD2
size: few
J: TRBJ2-3
V: TRBV7-3
CDR3: CASSLKLAGASDTQYF
DNA: TGTGCCAGCAGCTTAAAACTAGCGGGCGCGTCAGATACGCAGTATTTT

D: NA
size: NA
J: TRBJ1-1
V: TRBV28
CDR3: CASRAGLGRNTEAFF
DNA: TGTGCCAGCAGGGCGGGATTAGGGAGGAACACTGAAGCTTTCTTT

D: NA
size: NA
J: TRBJ2-6
V: TRBV2
CDR3: CASSGGSGAGANVLTF
DNA: TGTGCCAGCAGTGGCGGCTCCGGAGCTGGGGCCAACGTCCTGACTTTC